One and the same sample provided the 15 T cell receptor beta chains below, sequenced in a study of T cells in Graves' hyperthyroidism and ophthalmopathy. RNA transcripts gave rise to amplified TCR beta CDR3 regions. HTBI primers were the set used in a first-round RT-PCR of the TCR CDR3. TCRdb called the multiplex PCR reads again in MiXCR, with one record for every CDR3 protein. In the table there are under 350,000 distinct CDR3 sequences, roughly 13% of which are singletons. Source material: blood. These receptors all stem from a woman aged 40 to 49 with Graves' hyperthyroidism.

Ten or more counts support this clonotype. This chain connects TRBV30 to TRBJ2-7; D might be TRBD1 or TRBD2, each matching 5 bases. The CDR3 consists of 14 residues. Trimming removed 5 bases from V and 0 bases from J, with 14 bases in between. Germline loops: CDR1 GTSNPN, CDR2 SVGIG (reference sequence). CDR3 nucleotides: TGTGCCTGGTCCCGGGGCTCAAGCTCCTACGAGCAGTACTTC. Translating gives CAWSRGSSSYEQYF. Complete variable domain (other parts from reference TRBV30 and TRBJ2-7): SQTIHQWPATLVQPVGSPLSLECTVEGTSNPNLYWYRQAAGRGLQLLFYSVGIGQISSEVPQNLSASRPQDRQFILSSKKLLLSDSGFYLCAWSRGSSSYEQYFGPGTRLTVT.

The chain employs TRBV19 and TRBJ2-1; 9 nucleotides agree with TRBD1. The ends lost 4 bases at V and 8 bases at J; junction bases unmatched: 6. This CDR3 region has 14 residues. Germline-derived CDR1 and CDR2 are LNHDA and SQIVND (reference sequence). The CDR3 DNA reads as TGTGCCAGTAGTAGGGACAGGGAATGGGATGAGCAGTTCTTC. Encoded protein: CASSRDREWDEQFF.

The chain combines TRBV19 with TRBJ2-2, with D uncertain. The CDR3 spans 12 residues. V lost 7 bases and J 7 bases, leaving 10 bases between the germline ends. Germline-derived CDR1 and CDR2 are LNHDA and SQIVND (reference sequence). CDR3 sequence (DNA): TGTGCCAGTAACCTTTTAAGCGGGGAGCTGTTTTTT. It encodes CASNLLSGELFF.

The chain employs TRBV12-3 or TRBV12-4 and TRBJ1-4; no clear D. This CDR3 is 15 amino acids long. The V end lost 3 bases, the J end lost 5 bases, and 13 bases lay between the germline ends. The CDR3 region has the DNA TGTGCCAGCAGTTTTAGGTCAGGATCGAATGAAAAACTGTTTTTT. Its translation is CASSFRSGSNEKLFF.

This clonotype was observed at least ten times. The chain has TRBV28 and TRBJ1-5, with unresolved D. CDR1 is MDHEN, CDR2 SYDVKM, per germline. V was trimmed by 7 bases and J by 9 bases, leaving 13 bases between them. The CDR3 has 12 residues. The CDR3 coding sequence is TGTGCCAGCACCACGTCCCCTCGGCCCCAGCATTTT. Its translation is CASTTSPRPQHF.

This clonotype has only a few counts. The chain recombines TRBV2 with TRBJ2-1; 8 nucleotides match TRBD2. The germline CDR1 and CDR2 sequences are SNHLY and FYNNEI. The CDR3 has 14 amino acids. With 7 bases clipped from V and 5 bases from J, the junction kept 7 bases outside the gene matches. CDR3 sequence: CASTLERGNNEQFF. The CDR3 coding sequence is TGTGCCAGCACCCTCGAGCGGGGGAACAATGAGCAGTTCTTC.

This clonotype came up a few times. The chain couples TRBV6-5 to TRBJ2-7, with D unclear. With 4 bases removed from V and 3 bases from J, the gap between germline ends came to 10 bases. The CDR3 length is 13 residues. The V gene's germline CDR1 is MNHEY and CDR2 SVGAGI. CDR3 nucleotide sequence: TGTGCCAGCAGTTTCTCTTCGGACTACGAGCAGTACTTC. It encodes CASSFSSDYEQYF.

This clonotype was observed at least ten times. The DNA for the CDR3 is TGTGCCAGCAGTCCCGGGACAGGGGTAAATCAGCCCCAGCATTTT. Residues: CASSPGTGVNQPQHF. The V gene is TRBV6-1, the J gene TRBJ1-5; 10 bases align to TRBD1. Trimming cost V 5 bases and J 4 bases; bases outside gene matches: 5. There are 15 residues in the CDR3. Germline V lookup: CDR1 MNHNS, CDR2 SASEGT.

This clonotype has at least ten counts. The rearrangement links TRBV6-1 to TRBJ2-2, with D perhaps TRBD1 (6 bases). Germline CDR1 is MNHNS and CDR2 is SASEGT. Trimming removed 5 bases at V and 5 bases at J, with 15 bases between. The CDR3 loop spans 15 amino acids. The CDR3 spells CASSQRLGGTGELFF. Here the CDR3 DNA reads TGTGCCAGCAGTCAGAGGCTAGGGGGTACCGGGGAGCTGTTTTTT.

This clonotype was observed at least ten times. The chain uses TRBV6-1 and TRBJ1-3; 7 nucleotides align to TRBD1. The CDR3 is 14 amino acids. Germline values: CDR1 MNHNS, CDR2 SASEGT. Unmatched junction bases numbered 5, after V lost 6 bases and J lost 3 bases. CDR3 protein: CASRLDRDGNTIYF. As DNA, the CDR3 is TGTGCCAGCAGGCTAGACAGGGATGGAAACACCATATATTTT.

The CDR3 region has the DNA TGTGCCAGCAGCGTGACCTTGGGGGATACGCAGCATTTT. Translated, it gives CASSVTLGDTQHF. The chain links TRBV7-3 to TRBJ2-3; tentatively, D is TRBD1 (5 bases). The better agreement between TRBJ1-5 and the DNA end casts doubt on the J call. Germline V gene sequence: CDR1 SGHTA, CDR2 FQGTGA. The CDR3 has 13 amino acids.

This clonotype was observed a few times. The rearrangement links TRBV25-1 to TRBJ2-5; TRBD1 matches 7 bases. With V trimmed by 6 bases and J by 1 base, 2 bases remained unmatched. The CDR3 covers 13 residues. Germline V gene data show CDR1 as MGHDK and CDR2 as SYGVNS. CDR3 region: CASRGQTQETQYF. The CDR3 DNA follows: TGTGCCAGCAGGGGACAGACCCAAGAGACCCAGTACTTC.

This clonotype was picked up many times. The chain uses TRBV12-5 and TRBJ2-4; TRBD1 is a possible D gene (6 bases). Germline loops: CDR1 LGHNT, CDR2 FRNRAP. This CDR3 has 15 amino acids. V was pared by 0 bases and J by 4 bases, with 10 bases between. The CDR3 loop reads CASGLVARGKNIQYF. The CDR3 nucleotides read TGTGCTAGTGGTTTGGTCGCCAGGGGTAAAAACATTCAGTACTTC.

This clonotype was recorded many times. The chain joins TRBV20-1 to TRBJ2-7; TRBD2 aligns across 13 bases. The CDR3 length is 15 residues. Germline V lookup: CDR1 DFQATT, CDR2 SNEGSKA (reference sequence). J gave up 2 bases and V 3 bases, and 4 bases lay outside the gene matches. The CDR3 nucleotides are TGCAGTGCTAGTTACACTAGCGGGGGGGCCTACGAGCAGTACTTC. Translating gives CSASYTSGGAYEQYF.

To note about this clonotype: This may come from a read error, since a much larger clone is one base off. V usage is TRBV3-1 and J usage is TRBJ2-7; D unclear. This CDR3 is built from 14 residues. Germline V gives CDR1 LGHDT, CDR2 YNNKEL (reference sequence). V was shortened by 4 bases and J by 1 base, with 11 bases between the two germline ends. The CDR3 coding sequence is TGTGCCAGCAGCCGAGAGAGGTTGTCCTACGAGCAGTACTTC. Its protein product is CASSRERLSYEQYF.